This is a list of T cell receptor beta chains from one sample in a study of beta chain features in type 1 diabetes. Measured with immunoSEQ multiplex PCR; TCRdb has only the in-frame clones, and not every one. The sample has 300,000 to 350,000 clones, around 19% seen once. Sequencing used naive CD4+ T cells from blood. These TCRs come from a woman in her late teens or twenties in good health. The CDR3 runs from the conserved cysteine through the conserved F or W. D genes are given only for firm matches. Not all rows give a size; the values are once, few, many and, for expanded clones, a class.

cdr3_aa: CASSTPAQDEQFF
cdr3_nt: TGTGCCAGCAGCACTCCCGCCCAAGATGAGCAGTTCTTC
v_call: TRBV11-2
j_call: TRBJ2-1
d_call: .
clone_size: .

cdr3_aa: CASSEGQYQETQYF
cdr3_nt: TGTGCCAGCAGCGAGGGGCAGTACCAAGAGACCCAGTACTTC
v_call: TRBV9
j_call: TRBJ2-5
d_call: .
clone_size: .

cdr3_aa: CASSGGGQGSNEQFF
cdr3_nt: TGTGCCAGCAGTGGAGGTGGACAGGGTTCCAATGAGCAGTTCTTC
v_call: TRBV2
j_call: TRBJ2-1
d_call: TRBD1
clone_size: .

cdr3_aa: CASSDRENEQYF
cdr3_nt: TGTGCCAGCAGTGACAGGGAGAACGAGCAGTACTTC
v_call: TRBV27
j_call: TRBJ2-7
d_call: TRBD1
clone_size: .

cdr3_aa: CASSPTTMNTEAFF
cdr3_nt: TGTGCCAGCAGCCCTACGACAATGAACACTGAAGCTTTCTTT
v_call: TRBV7-2
j_call: TRBJ1-1
d_call: .
clone_size: .

cdr3_aa: CAWRGVGYGYTF
cdr3_nt: TGTGCCTGGAGAGGGGTGGGCTATGGCTACACCTTC
v_call: TRBV30
j_call: TRBJ1-2
d_call: .
clone_size: .

cdr3_aa: CSARNTHEQYF
cdr3_nt: TGCAGTGCCCGAAACACCCACGAGCAGTACTTC
v_call: TRBV20-1
j_call: TRBJ2-7
d_call: .
clone_size: .

cdr3_aa: CAWGRQGGGETQYF
cdr3_nt: TGTGCCTGGGGGCGTCAGGGCGGTGGAGAGACCCAGTACTTC
v_call: TRBV30
j_call: TRBJ2-5
d_call: .
clone_size: few

cdr3_aa: CASSPGQGGGYTF
cdr3_nt: TGCGCCAGCAGCCCTGGACAGGGAGGCGGCTACACCTTC
v_call: TRBV5-1
j_call: TRBJ1-2
d_call: TRBD1
clone_size: few

cdr3_aa: CASSLELADTQYF
cdr3_nt: TGCGCCAGCAGCTTGGAACTCGCAGATACGCAGTATTTT
v_call: TRBV5-1
j_call: TRBJ2-3
d_call: .
clone_size: .

cdr3_aa: CASSPTTDTQYF
cdr3_nt: TGTGCCAGCAGTCCTACCACAGATACGCAGTATTTT
v_call: TRBV6-6
j_call: TRBJ2-3
d_call: .
clone_size: few

cdr3_aa: CASSEAGAGGGYGYTF
cdr3_nt: TGTGCCAGCAGTGAAGCCGGGGCAGGGGGCGGCTATGGCTACACCTTC
v_call: TRBV6-1
j_call: TRBJ1-2
d_call: TRBD1
clone_size: few

cdr3_aa: CASSSKRTDPDGYTF
cdr3_nt: TGTGCCAGCAGCTCAAAGCGGACGGATCCCGATGGCTACACCTTC
v_call: TRBV7-2
j_call: TRBJ1-2
d_call: .
clone_size: .

cdr3_aa: CASSWGQDTEAFF
cdr3_nt: TGCGCCAGCAGCTGGGGACAGGACACTGAAGCTTTCTTT
v_call: TRBV5-1
j_call: TRBJ1-1
d_call: TRBD1
clone_size: .

cdr3_aa: CAWAQSAGLGELFF
cdr3_nt: TGTGCCTGGGCACAGTCCGCCGGCCTCGGGGAGCTGTTTTTT
v_call: TRBV30
j_call: TRBJ2-2
d_call: .
clone_size: .

cdr3_aa: CAWSKGGSGSSEQYF
cdr3_nt: TGTGCCTGGAGTAAGGGGGGTAGCGGGAGTAGCGAGCAGTACTTC
v_call: TRBV30
j_call: TRBJ2-7
d_call: TRBD2
clone_size: few

cdr3_aa: CASSLSGSGNTEAFF
cdr3_nt: TGCGCCAGCAGCTTGTCAGGATCCGGGAACACTGAAGCTTTCTTT
v_call: TRBV5-1
j_call: TRBJ1-1
d_call: .
clone_size: .

cdr3_aa: CASRIQDRNGEKLFF
cdr3_nt: TGTGCCAGCAGAATACAGGACCGGAACGGTGAAAAACTGTTTTTT
v_call: TRBV6-1
j_call: TRBJ1-4
d_call: .
clone_size: few

cdr3_aa: CASTQGATEAFF
cdr3_nt: TGTGCCAGCACACAGGGAGCCACTGAAGCTTTCTTT
v_call: TRBV6-1
j_call: TRBJ1-1
d_call: .
clone_size: .

cdr3_aa: CASSPLGISTTKQYF
cdr3_nt: TGTGCCAGCAGTCCCCTCGGTATTTCTACTACGAAGCAGTACTTC
v_call: TRBV6-5
j_call: TRBJ2-7
d_call: .
clone_size: .

cdr3_aa: CASSSSSGGGYEQYF
cdr3_nt: TGTGCCAGCAGCTCCTCTAGCGGGGGGGGTTACGAGCAGTACTTC
v_call: TRBV7-2
j_call: TRBJ2-7
d_call: TRBD2
clone_size: .

cdr3_aa: CASSVGGTLSYEQYF
cdr3_nt: TGTGCCAGCAGCGTAGGAGGGACACTCTCCTACGAGCAGTACTTC
v_call: TRBV9
j_call: TRBJ2-7
d_call: .
clone_size: .

cdr3_aa: CASSRPGSTGELFF
cdr3_nt: TGCGCCAGCAGCCGCCCGGGAAGCACCGGGGAGCTGTTTTTT
v_call: TRBV4-1
j_call: TRBJ2-2
d_call: .
clone_size: few

cdr3_aa: CASSPISTGELFF
cdr3_nt: TGTGCCAGCAGCCCTATCTCCACCGGGGAGCTGTTTTTT
v_call: TRBV7-2
j_call: TRBJ2-2
d_call: .
clone_size: .